A single sample gave rise to the 12 T cell receptor beta chains below, sequenced in a study of blood T cell repertoires in COVID-19. Produced via immunoSEQ multiplex PCR; TCRdb's table is partial and in-frame only. This table holds a few hundred thousand clones, roughly 86% found once. Sequencing input: PBMCs or T cells enriched from blood (not recorded which). The receptors were sampled from a woman in her forties or fifties who had recovered from COVID-19.

This chain links TRBV3-1 (or the pseudogene TRBV3-2) with TRBJ1-2, with TRBD1 matching over 9 bases. The V gene's germline CDR1 is LGHDT and CDR2 YNNKEL (reference sequence). This CDR3 has 12 amino acids. The DNA for the CDR3 is TGTGTCACAGGGGGCCTTAACTATGGCTACACCTTC. Translated, it gives CVTGGLNYGYTF.

The V gene is TRBV7-9, the J gene TRBJ2-7; no reliable D call. This CDR3 has 11 amino acids. The V gene lost 5 bases and the J gene lost 2 bases, with 4 bases spanning the gap. Germline CDR1 reads SEHNR; CDR2 reads FQNEAQ (reference sequence). CDR3 nucleotides: TGTGCCAGCAGCGTCACCTACGAGCAGTACTTC. This gives the protein CASSVTYEQYF.

The rearrangement links TRBV7-2 to TRBJ2-5, with D perhaps matching TRBD2 (5 bases). V was trimmed by 2 bases and J by 5 bases, leaving 12 bases between them. The germline gives CDR1 SGHTA, CDR2 FQGNSA. CDR3 length equals 14 residues. The CDR3 sequence is CASSLSRAAETQYF. CDR3 DNA sequence: TGTGCCAGCAGCTTATCGCGGGCCGCGGAGACCCAGTACTTC.

This chain connects TRBV19 to TRBJ2-7; the match to TRBD2 covers 13 bases. V lost 3 bases and J lost 7; bases outside the gene matches: 6. CDR3 length: 15 amino acids. Germline-derived CDR1 and CDR2 are LNHDA and SQIVND (reference sequence). For the CDR3, the DNA is TGTGCCAGTAGTATCGGACTAGCGGGAGCCTTTGAGCAGTACTTC. Amino acids: CASSIGLAGAFEQYF.

This clone was found a few times. The J gene is TRBJ1-6, the V gene TRBV2, with D unresolved. Trimming shortened V by 8 bases and J by 0 bases, and 11 bases separated the two germline ends. The CDR3 runs 15 residues. The germline V gene encodes CDR1 SNHLY and CDR2 FYNNEI. CDR3 sequence: CASEKGSSYNSPLHF. The CDR3 bases are TGTGCCAGCGAGAAAGGGAGCTCCTATAATTCACCCCTCCACTTT.

CDR3 region: CASSLGAGAGNTIYF. In DNA form, the CDR3 reads TGTGCCAGCAGCTTGGGGGCAGGGGCCGGAAACACCATATATTTT. The chain combines TRBV5-5 with TRBJ1-3; perhaps TRBD1 as D (6 bases). The CDR3 is made up of 15 amino acids. V lost 0 bases and J lost 4, with 11 bases in between. The germline V gene encodes CDR1 SGHKS and CDR2 YYEKEE (reference sequence).

V gene TRBV6-4 combines with J gene TRBJ2-2; 8 positions agree with TRBD2. V lost 3 bases and J lost 4; bases outside the gene matches: 4. CDR1 and CDR2 from the germline V gene are MRHNA and SNTAGT. The CDR3 spans 15 residues. This CDR3 reads CASSESGLVTGELFF. In nucleotides, the CDR3 is TGTGCCAGCAGTGAGTCGGGACTAGTCACCGGGGAGCTGTTTTTT.

J is TRBJ1-3 and V is TRBV6-7; no definite D call. TRBV6-7 is an ORF, and what it does is uncertain. V lost 4 bases, J lost 3 bases, and 7 bases lay in between. This CDR3 has 13 amino acids. CDR3 bases: TGTGCCAGCAGTTCTGCGGTTGGAAACACCATATATTTT. Translation gives CASSSAVGNTIYF.

The rearrangement uses TRBV9 and TRBJ1-4, with 7 nucleotides matching TRBD1. V dropped 2 bases and J dropped 1; count of bases not matched to a gene: 5. Germline lookup yields CDR1 SGDLS and CDR2 YYNGEE. The CDR3 consists of 16 residues. For the CDR3, the DNA is TGTGCCAGCAGCGTTGAACAGGGGCTAACTAATGAAAAACTGTTTTTT. Protein sequence: CASSVEQGLTNEKLFF. Full variable domain (missing parts from reference TRBV9 and TRBJ1-4): DSGVTQTPKHLITATGQRVTLRCSPRSGDLSVYWYQQSLDQGLQFLIQYYNGEERAKGNILERFSAQQFPDLHSELNLSSLELGDSALYFCASSVEQGLTNEKLFFGSGTQLSVL.

This chain uses TRBV7-9 with TRBJ1-1; 8 bases match TRBD1. The germline CDR1 and CDR2 sequences are SEHNR and FQNEAQ (reference sequence). CDR3 size: 15 residues. V shed 5 bases and J 4 bases; nucleotides not matched to a gene: 9. DNA of the CDR3: TGTGCCAGCAGCCAGTCAGGGGGCAGCGGCACTGAAGCTTTCTTT. Its protein product is CASSQSGGSGTEAFF.

This clone has just a few counts. V usage is TRBV5-5 and J usage is TRBJ2-7; 8 bases fit TRBD2. The trim removed 4 bases at V and 1 base at J, leaving 10 bases unmatched. CDR3 length: 16 amino acids. Germline loops: CDR1 SGHKS, CDR2 YYEKEE (reference sequence). This chain's CDR3 is CASSIASGWGSYEQYF. The CDR3 coding sequence is TGTGCCAGCAGCATCGCTAGCGGGTGGGGATCCTACGAGCAGTACTTC.

The chain links TRBV4-3 to TRBJ1-1; D is perhaps TRBD1 (6 bases). The V end was cut by 3 bases, the J end by 6 bases, with 11 bases between. The V gene's germline CDR1 is LGHNA and CDR2 YSLEER. There are 13 residues in the CDR3. The CDR3 DNA reads TGCGCCAGCAGCCATTCAACAGGGTCTGAAGCTTTCTTT. This gives the protein CASSHSTGSEAFF.